These 27 T cell receptor beta chains were all obtained from the same sample, sequenced in a study of spatial heterogeneity in lung cancer (dated by TCRdb to the late 2010s). Receptor libraries were prepared by 5' RACE. The data were produced on a NextSeq 500. The public sequencing data were trimmed at Q25 with fastp and processed into clonotypes with MiXCR by TCRdb, which kept only in-frame beta chains. Rows matching on CDR3 protein sequence are summarized as one entry with the most common DNA and genes. The table for this sample lists about 28,000 distinct CDR3 sequences; approximately 7.7% of them were counted only once. The ten largest account for roughly 22% of the sample. The time point label, read with the paper, signifies: sample taken at primary tumor resection. What these receptors recognize is not known. The research as a whole found: The tumor nonsynonymous mutation count correlated with the number of expanded intratumoral alpha and beta TCRs.

The sequenced sample was lung tumor tissue, obtained at surgery. The receptors shown here come from a male donor with early-stage non-small cell lung cancer.

The chain has TRBV5-1 and TRBJ2-7; 7 positions match TRBD1. CDR1 and CDR2 (germline): SGHRS, YFSETQ. V lost 0 bases, J lost 2 bases, and 5 bases stayed unmatched. This CDR3 spans 15 amino acids. DNA of the CDR3: TGCGCCAGCAGCTTGGTAACAGGGGCTACCTACGAGCAGTACTTC. The encoded protein is CASSLVTGATYEQYF.

This clonotype was recorded at least ten times. The V and J genes are TRBV5-4 and TRBJ2-2; D uncertain. CDR1 and CDR2 from the germline V gene are SGHNT and YYREEE (reference sequence). Trimming took off 2 bases at V and 5 bases at J, with 7 bases between the two ends. The CDR3 is 13 residues long. The CDR3 loop reads CASSFGMTGELFF. In DNA, the CDR3 is TGTGCCAGCAGCTTTGGAATGACCGGGGAGCTGTTTTTT.

The table lists this clonotype with a few counts. The rearrangement uses TRBV5-4 and TRBJ1-6; 9 bases align to TRBD1. The CDR3 length is 15 residues. V shed 3 bases and J 9 bases; nucleotides not matched to a gene: 7. Germline CDR1 reads SGHNT; CDR2 reads YYREEE (reference sequence). The CDR3 sequence: CASSSLGTGPSPLHF. The CDR3 DNA follows: TGTGCCAGCAGCTCCCTAGGGACAGGGCCTTCACCCCTCCACTTT.

This clonotype has only a few counts. The chain joins TRBV6-5 to TRBJ2-3; D possibly corresponds to TRBD2 (6 bases). This CDR3 is 13 amino acids long. CDR1 MNHEY and CDR2 SVGAGI come from the germline V gene. V gave up 8 bases and J gave up 5 bases, with 14 bases separating them. This CDR3 is CASRSPGGDTQYF. The CDR3 DNA sequence: TGTGCCAGCCGATCGCCCGGGGGAGATACGCAGTATTTT.

This clonotype was observed many times. J is TRBJ1-5 and V is TRBV28, with D perhaps TRBD1 (5 bases). The CDR3 is 16 amino acids. V lost 4 bases and J lost 0, with 13 bases in between. Germline CDR1 reads MDHEN; CDR2 reads SYDVKM. The CDR3 bases are TGTGCCAGCAGTTCGACCCCCGACAGTAGCAATCAGCCCCAGCATTTT. Translating it yields CASSSTPDSSNQPQHF.

This chain joins TRBV6-2 or TRBV6-3 and TRBJ2-5; D remains unclear. The CDR3 consists of 11 residues. The V end was cut by 2 bases, the J end by 9 bases, with 7 bases between. Germline assignment: CDR1 MNHEY and CDR2 SVGEGT. CDR3 sequence (DNA): TGTGCCAGCAGTTACGGAATAGCCCAGTACTTC. It codes for CASSYGIAQYF.

This clonotype was observed at least ten times. This rearrangement joins TRBV28 to TRBJ1-4; the D gene is possibly TRBD1 (5 bases). The germline V and J ends were trimmed by 3 bases and 1 base, with 9 bases remaining between them. This CDR3 is built from 15 residues. Germline V gene data show CDR1 as MDHEN and CDR2 as SYDVKM. DNA of the CDR3: TGTGCCAGCAGTTTTACGGGGGGAACTAATGAAAAACTGTTTTTT. It is translated as CASSFTGGTNEKLFF.

V usage is TRBV2 and J usage is TRBJ1-1; D is uncertain. From germline, CDR1 is SNHLY and CDR2 FYNNEI. Deletions cut 7 bases from V and 4 bases from J, with 13 bases between. This CDR3 is 13 amino acids long. The CDR3 is CASTVGPATEAFF. In DNA form, the CDR3 reads TGTGCCAGCACGGTTGGCCCTGCCACTGAAGCTTTCTTT.

This clonotype was picked up many times. The chain carries TRBV28 and TRBJ1-2; 12 positions agree with TRBD1. Looked up from germline, CDR1 is MDHEN and CDR2 is SYDVKM. V gave up 10 bases and J gave up 6 bases; unmatched junction bases: 12. The CDR3 has 15 amino acids. The CDR3 protein is CATHFPGQGAHGYTF. The CDR3 nucleotides are TGTGCCACCCATTTCCCGGGACAGGGGGCGCATGGCTACACCTTC.

This clonotype was seen ten or more times. The CDR3 is CASSLNPEDSRPQHF. For the CDR3, the DNA is TGTGCCAGCAGTTTAAACCCCGAGGATTCCCGGCCCCAGCATTTT. V gene TRBV28 combines with J gene TRBJ1-5; D is ambiguous. Trimming took off 2 bases at V and 9 bases at J, with 17 bases between the two ends. CDR3 size: 15 residues. Germline V gene lookup returns CDR1 MDHEN and CDR2 SYDVKM.

This clonotype was counted between two and nine times. This rearrangement joins TRBV20-1 to TRBJ1-3; 10 bases map to TRBD1. J gave up 3 bases and V 1 base, and 3 bases lay outside the gene matches. The CDR3 is 15 amino acids. Germline V gene lookup returns CDR1 DFQATT and CDR2 SNEGSKA (reference sequence). Here the CDR3 reads CSARVDRGLGNTIYF. CDR3 nucleotide sequence: TGCAGTGCTAGAGTAGACAGGGGGCTTGGAAACACCATATATTTT.

Many counts were recorded for this clonotype. The chain couples TRBV6-6 to TRBJ2-1; D not certain. This CDR3 is built from 15 residues. Germline V gene sequence: CDR1 MNHNY, CDR2 SVGAGI (reference sequence). V dropped 3 bases and J dropped 7 bases, with 16 bases sitting between them. The chain's CDR3 is CASSYMRLDGNEQFF. CDR3 sequence (DNA): TGTGCCAGCAGTTATATGCGTTTAGATGGGAATGAGCAGTTCTTC.

This clonotype has a count of ten or more. The chain couples TRBV12-3 or TRBV12-4 to TRBJ2-1, with TRBD1 identical over 7 bases. This CDR3 is built from 15 residues. J lost 8 bases, V lost 4 bases, and 11 bases had no gene match. CDR3 region: CASSSGQVVLHEQFF. The CDR3 DNA follows: TGTGCCAGCAGTTCCGGACAGGTTGTTCTTCATGAGCAGTTCTTC.

This clonotype was recorded many times. The V and J genes are TRBV2 and TRBJ2-1; TRBD1 agrees at 8 bases. This CDR3 contains 14 residues. Looked up from germline, CDR1 is SNHLY and CDR2 is FYNNEI. The CDR3 is CARRETGALNEQFF. CDR3 nucleotide sequence: TGTGCACGGAGGGAGACAGGGGCCCTCAATGAGCAGTTCTTC.

This clonotype was found many times. The chain employs TRBV7-6 and TRBJ2-1; TRBD2 might be the D (6 bases). CDR3 length: 14 residues. The ends were cut back, 1 base at V and 5 bases at J, with 9 bases in the middle. Germline V gives CDR1 SGHVS, CDR2 FNYEAQ. The CDR3 loop reads CASSLGWGDNEQFF. The DNA for the CDR3 is TGTGCCAGCAGCTTAGGTTGGGGGGACAATGAGCAGTTCTTC.

This clonotype showed up many times. The CDR3 reads CASSLGLAGGEQYF. In DNA form, the CDR3 reads TGTGCCAGCAGCTTAGGGCTAGCGGGGGGAGAACAGTACTTC. The V call is TRBV7-6, the J call TRBJ2-7; 11 bases match TRBD2. The germline V gene encodes CDR1 SGHVS and CDR2 FNYEAQ. There are 14 residues in the CDR3. V gave up 1 base and J gave up 10 bases; unmatched junction bases: 6.

In its sample, this clonotype was seen many times. This sequence joins TRBV12-3 or TRBV12-4 and TRBJ2-1, with a tentative D call TRBD2 (6 bases). Trimming pared 6 bases from V and 11 bases from J, leaving 14 bases between. The CDR3 is 12 residues long. CDR3 coding DNA: TGTGCCAGCAGAGTGGCGCGGGAAAAGCAGTTCTTC. It codes for CASRVAREKQFF.

The J gene is TRBJ2-1, the V gene TRBV10-3; maybe TRBD1 (6 bases). Germline assignment: CDR1 ENHRY and CDR2 SYGVKD. V was trimmed by 3 bases and J by 0 bases, leaving 9 bases between them. This CDR3 region has 15 residues. CDR3 coding DNA: TGTGCCATCAGTGACAGGGGAAACTCCTACAATGAGCAGTTCTTC. It translates to CAISDRGNSYNEQFF.

Ten or more counts support this clonotype. The V gene is TRBV6-1, the J gene TRBJ1-2; no definite D call. CDR1 and CDR2 (germline): MNHNS, SASEGT. V lost 3 bases and J 2 bases, leaving 10 bases between the germline ends. The CDR3 runs 14 residues. The CDR3 bases are TGTGCCAGCAGTGACAATTTTTTAAACTATGGCTACACCTTC. Amino acids: CASSDNFLNYGYTF.

The table lists this clonotype with a few counts. The chain couples TRBV5-1 to TRBJ1-6, with D perhaps matching TRBD1 (5 bases). V was shortened by 0 bases and J by 5 bases, with 12 bases between the two germline ends. CDR1 and CDR2 (germline): SGHRS, YFSETQ. This CDR3 has 16 residues. CDR3 DNA sequence: TGCGCCAGCAGCTTGGCCGTCAGGGAGGATAATTCACCCCTCCACTTT. Translated, it gives CASSLAVREDNSPLHF.

This clonotype was detected only a few times. The V gene is TRBV10-3, the J gene TRBJ1-1; possible D gene TRBD1, 5 bases. Trimming took off 9 bases at V and 0 bases at J, with 14 bases between the two ends. Germline loops: CDR1 ENHRY, CDR2 SYGVKD. CDR3 size: 14 residues. This CDR3 is CAIRGDLMNTEAFF. Here the CDR3 DNA reads TGTGCCATAAGGGGTGATCTCATGAACACTGAAGCTTTCTTT.

This clonotype was observed many times. V gene TRBV15 combines with J gene TRBJ1-2, with D possibly TRBD1 on 6 matching bases. This CDR3 spans 15 amino acids. The germline V gene has CDR1 LNHNV and CDR2 YYDKDF (reference sequence). The ends were cut back, 1 base at V and 0 bases at J, with 9 bases in the middle. CDR3 amino acids: CATSRVRTANYGYTF. The DNA of the CDR3 is TGTGCCACCAGCAGAGTTAGGACAGCTAACTATGGCTACACCTTC.

This clonotype was found a few times. V usage is TRBV6-5 and J usage is TRBJ1-6; D gene unclear. Trimming cost V 2 bases and J 3 bases, with 8 bases left between them. The CDR3 contains 15 residues. Germline lookup yields CDR1 MNHEY and CDR2 SVGAGI. CDR3 sequence reads: CASSYAIRYNSPLHF. The DNA for the CDR3 is TGTGCCAGCAGTTACGCAATTCGCTATAATTCACCCCTCCACTTT.

This clonotype occurred a few times. This chain joins TRBV27 and TRBJ2-1; D possibly corresponds to TRBD1 (6 bases). Germline V gene sequence: CDR1 MNHEY, CDR2 SMNVEV (reference sequence). This CDR3 contains 15 residues. Trimming pared 1 base from V and 7 bases from J, leaving 14 bases between. CDR3 DNA: TGTGCCAGCAGTTTATGGCAGGGGCCGGGGAATGAGCAGTTCTTC. It translates to CASSLWQGPGNEQFF.

Note on this clonotype: One junction end does not reproduce the germline sequence, and a read error may be involved. The chain couples TRBV7-8 to TRBJ1-4; TRBD1 aligns across 9 bases. CDR3 size: 16 residues. Germline CDR1 is SGHVS and CDR2 is FQNEAQ. For the CDR3, the DNA is TGTGTCAGCAGCTGGGGACACAGGGGGCTTGGTGAAAAACTGTTTTTT. Translated: CVSSWGHRGLGEKLFF.

This clonotype was recorded a few times. The rearrangement links TRBV2 to TRBJ2-3; D remains ambiguous. The CDR3 spans 14 residues. The V and J ends lost 3 bases and 2 bases respectively, with 9 bases between them. CDR1 and CDR2 (germline): SNHLY, FYNNEI. In DNA form, the CDR3 reads TGTGCCAGCAGTGAGCTAGGGTACACAGATACGCAGTATTTT. This translates into CASSELGYTDTQYF.

The rearrangement links TRBV7-2 to TRBJ2-3, with 9 bases that match TRBD1. V trimming: 5 bases; J trimming: 5 bases; junction bases outside the gene matches: 5. From germline, CDR1 is SGHTA and CDR2 FQGNSA. The CDR3 loop spans 14 amino acids. The CDR3 DNA reads TGTGCCAGCAGCCGGGACAGGGCAGGAGATACGCAGTATTTT. This gives the protein CASSRDRAGDTQYF. Together with reference TRBV7-2 and TRBJ2-3, the CDR3 gives the full variable domain: GAGVSQSPSNKVTEKGKDVELRCDPISGHTALYWYRQSLGQGLEFLIYFQGNSAPDKSGLPSDRFSAERTGGSVSTLTIQRTQQEDSAVYLCASSRDRAGDTQYFGPGTRLTVL.